The rows below give T cell receptor beta chains drawn from one sample of a study of Graves' ophthalmopathy and Graves' hyperthyroidism. TCRdb fed the multiplex PCR reads into MiXCR, producing one record per CDR3 protein. The data show under 200,000 distinct CDR3 sequences, under 40% seen once. The material sequenced was peripheral blood. These receptor sequences come from a woman between 35 and 50 years old with Graves' ophthalmopathy. CDR3s include the opening cysteine and the closing phenylalanine or tryptophan. D genes are given only for firm matches. Size tells how often a clone was seen (once, few, many) or the class of an expanded clone, and some rows leave it out.

j_gene | v_gene | d_gene | abundance | CDR3aa | CDR3nt
TRBJ2-5 | TRBV6-1 | . | . | CASTTLEKGEKTQYF | TGTGCCAGCACCACCTTGGAGAAGGGAGAGAAGACCCAGTACTTC
TRBJ2-2 | TRBV7-9 | TRBD1 | many | CASSPGQANTGELFF | TGTGCCAGCAGCCCAGGACAGGCCAACACCGGGGAGCTGTTTTTT
TRBJ2-5 | TRBV7-7 | TRBD2 | . | CASSQGLAQETQYF | TGTGCTAGCAGCCAAGGACTAGCGCAAGAGACCCAGTACTTC
TRBJ2-7 | TRBV7-8 | . | many | CASSLRGSNSYEQYF | TGTGCCAGCAGCTTGAGGGGCTCGAACTCCTACGAGCAGTACTTC
TRBJ1-5 | TRBV19 | . | many | CASSIGQNSNQPQHF | TGTGCCAGTAGTATAGGACAGAATAGCAATCAGCCCCAGCATTTT
TRBJ1-2 | TRBV6-2/TRBV6-3 | TRBD1 | many | CASSKPTGTDYGYTF | TGTGCCAGCAGTAAACCGACAGGGACCGACTATGGCTACACCTTC
TRBJ1-1 | TRBV28 | . | . | CASSTILNTEAFF | TGTGCCAGCAGTACCATACTGAACACTGAAGCTTTCTTT
TRBJ1-2 | TRBV7-2 | . | . | CASSHGRFNYGYTF | TGTGCCAGCAGCCACGGGCGGTTTAACTATGGCTACACCTTC
TRBJ2-7 | TRBV12-3/TRBV12-4 | . | many | CASKPGVQSYEQYF | TGTGCCAGCAAGCCGGGGGTTCAATCCTACGAGCAGTACTTC
TRBJ1-1 | TRBV12-3/TRBV12-4 | . | . | CASSLLRGTNTEAFF | TGTGCCAGCAGTTTATTGAGGGGGACGAACACTGAAGCTTTCTTT
TRBJ1-2 | TRBV12-3/TRBV12-4 | TRBD1 | many | CASSSGGGYGYTF | TGTGCCAGCAGTTCAGGGGGTGGCTATGGCTACACCTTC